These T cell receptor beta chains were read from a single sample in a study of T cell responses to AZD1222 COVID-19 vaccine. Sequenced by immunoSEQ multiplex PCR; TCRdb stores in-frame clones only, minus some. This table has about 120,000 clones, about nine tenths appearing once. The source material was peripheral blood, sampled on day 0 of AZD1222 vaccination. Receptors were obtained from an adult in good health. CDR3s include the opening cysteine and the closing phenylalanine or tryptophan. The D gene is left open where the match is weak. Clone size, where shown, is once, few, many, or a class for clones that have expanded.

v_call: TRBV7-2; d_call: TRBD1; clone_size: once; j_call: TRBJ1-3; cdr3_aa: CASSPLGTGSSGNTIYF; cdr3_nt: TGTGCCAGCAGTCCTTTAGGGACAGGAAGCTCTGGAAACACCATATATTTT
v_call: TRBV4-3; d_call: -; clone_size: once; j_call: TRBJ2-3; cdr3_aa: CASSQDVYSSVSTDTQYF; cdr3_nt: TGCGCCAGCAGCCAAGATGTCTACTCTTCAGTGAGCACAGATACGCAGTATTTT
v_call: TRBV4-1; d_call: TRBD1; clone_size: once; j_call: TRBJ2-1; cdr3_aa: CASSPGTDLYNEQFF; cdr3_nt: TGCGCCAGCAGCCCCGGGACAGACCTATACAATGAGCAGTTCTTC
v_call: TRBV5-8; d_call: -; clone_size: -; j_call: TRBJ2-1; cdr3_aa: CASSLVHGVIAYNEQFF; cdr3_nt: TGTGCCAGCAGCTTGGTTCACGGGGTGATCGCCTACAATGAGCAGTTCTTC
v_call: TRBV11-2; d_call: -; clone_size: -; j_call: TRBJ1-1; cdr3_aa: CASSRIVPGRINTEAFF; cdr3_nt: TGTGCCAGCAGCCGAATCGTCCCGGGACGGATAAACACTGAAGCTTTCTTT
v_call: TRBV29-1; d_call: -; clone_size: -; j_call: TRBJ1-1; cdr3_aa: CSVGLDRGSTEAFF; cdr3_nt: TGCAGCGTGGGCCTGGACAGAGGGAGTACTGAAGCTTTCTTT
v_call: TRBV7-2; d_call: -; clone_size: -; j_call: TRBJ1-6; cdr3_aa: CASSPAVGGSPLHF; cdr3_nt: TGTGCCAGCAGCCCGGCAGTAGGCGGTTCACCCCTCCACTTT
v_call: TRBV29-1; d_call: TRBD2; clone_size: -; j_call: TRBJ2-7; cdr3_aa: CSVNLHKAGVSDEQYF; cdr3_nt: TGCAGCGTTAACCTACATAAAGCGGGAGTAAGCGACGAGCAGTACTTC
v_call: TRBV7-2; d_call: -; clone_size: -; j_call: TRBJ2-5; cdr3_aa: CASSHQVADQETQYF; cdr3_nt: TGTGCCAGCAGCCACCAGGTAGCCGACCAAGAGACCCAGTACTTC
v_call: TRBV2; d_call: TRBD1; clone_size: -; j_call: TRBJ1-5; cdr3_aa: CASSQQGQQPQHF; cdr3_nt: TGTGCCAGCAGCCAACAGGGGCAGCAGCCCCAGCATTTT
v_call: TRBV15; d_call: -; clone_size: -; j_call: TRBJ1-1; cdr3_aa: CATSRDRYENTEAFF; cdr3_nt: TGTGCCACCAGCAGAGATAGATACGAGAACACTGAAGCTTTCTTT
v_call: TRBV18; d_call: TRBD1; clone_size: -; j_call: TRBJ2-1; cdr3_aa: CASSPPDRNNEQFF; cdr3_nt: TGTGCCAGCTCACCACCGGACAGGAACAATGAGCAGTTCTTC
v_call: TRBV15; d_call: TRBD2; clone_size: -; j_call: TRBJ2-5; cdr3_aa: CATSGRTLGLAGGEETQYF; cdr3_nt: TGTGCCACCAGCGGAAGAACCCTGGGACTAGCGGGGGGTGAAGAGACCCAGTACTTC
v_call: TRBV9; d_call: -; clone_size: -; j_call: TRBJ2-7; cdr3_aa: CASSVGPDSYEQYF; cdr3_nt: TGTGCCAGCAGCGTAGGTCCAGACTCCTACGAGCAGTACTTC
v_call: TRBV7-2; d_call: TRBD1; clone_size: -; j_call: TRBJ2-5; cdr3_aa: CASSLGTTGGEETQYF; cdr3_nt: TGTGCCAGCAGCTTAGGAACGACAGGGGGCGAAGAGACCCAGTACTTC
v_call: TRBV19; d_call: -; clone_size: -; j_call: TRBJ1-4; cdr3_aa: CASSDRAAANEKLFF; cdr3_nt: TGTGCCAGTAGTGACCGGGCAGCGGCGAATGAAAAACTGTTTTTT
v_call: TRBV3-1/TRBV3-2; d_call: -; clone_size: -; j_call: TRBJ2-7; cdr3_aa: CASSHTDHVEQYF; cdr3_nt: TGTGCCAGCAGCCACACGGACCACGTCGAGCAGTACTTC
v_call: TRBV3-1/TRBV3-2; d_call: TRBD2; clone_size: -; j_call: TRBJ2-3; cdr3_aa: CASSPWAGGSTDTQYF; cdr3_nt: TGTGCCAGCAGCCCCTGGGCGGGGGGTTCCACAGATACGCAGTATTTT
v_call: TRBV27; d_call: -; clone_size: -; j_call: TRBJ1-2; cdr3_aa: CASSFGGANYGYTF; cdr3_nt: TGTGCCAGCAGTTTCGGAGGAGCTAACTATGGCTACACCTTC
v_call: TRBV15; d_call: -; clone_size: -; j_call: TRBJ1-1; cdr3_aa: CATSRHRTENTEAFF; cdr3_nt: TGTGCCACCAGCAGGCACAGGACAGAGAACACTGAAGCTTTCTTT
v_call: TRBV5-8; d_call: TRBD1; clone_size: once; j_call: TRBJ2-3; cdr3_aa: CASSSDRGRNTQYF; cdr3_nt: TGTGCCAGCAGCTCGGACAGGGGGCGAAATACGCAGTATTTT
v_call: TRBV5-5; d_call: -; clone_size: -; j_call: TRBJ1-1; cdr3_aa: CASSPGTEAFF; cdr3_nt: TGTGCCAGCAGCCCGGGAACTGAAGCTTTCTTT
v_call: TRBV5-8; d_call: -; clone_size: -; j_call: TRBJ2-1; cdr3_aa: CASSLFYNEQFF; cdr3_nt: TGTGCCAGCAGCTTGTTCTACAATGAGCAGTTCTTC
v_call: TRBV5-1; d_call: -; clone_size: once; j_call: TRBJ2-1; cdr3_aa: CASSPRGSSQRYNEQFF; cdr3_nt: TGCGCCAGCAGCCCGAGGGGGTCCTCGCAAAGGTACAATGAGCAGTTCTTC
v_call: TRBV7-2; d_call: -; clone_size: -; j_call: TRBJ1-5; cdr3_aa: CASSPGWNQPQHF; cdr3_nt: TGTGCCAGCAGCCCAGGCTGGAATCAGCCCCAGCATTTT
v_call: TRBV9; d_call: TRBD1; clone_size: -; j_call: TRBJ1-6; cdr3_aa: CASSAQGLGVGSPLHF; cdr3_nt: TGTGCCAGCAGCGCACAGGGGTTGGGGGTAGGTTCACCCCTCCACTTT
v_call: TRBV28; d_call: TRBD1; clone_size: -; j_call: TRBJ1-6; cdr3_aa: CASSTNDRANSPLHF; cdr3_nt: TGTGCCAGCAGTACCAACGACAGGGCGAATTCACCCCTCCACTTT
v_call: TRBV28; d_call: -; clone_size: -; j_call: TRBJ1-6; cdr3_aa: CASSYPKGSYNSPLHF; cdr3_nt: TGTGCCAGCAGTTACCCTAAGGGGTCCTATAATTCACCCCTCCACTTT
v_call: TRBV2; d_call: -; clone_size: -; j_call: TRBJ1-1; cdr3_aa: CASRVDRLMNTEAFF; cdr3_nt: TGTGCCAGCAGGGTGGACAGACTAATGAACACTGAAGCTTTCTTT
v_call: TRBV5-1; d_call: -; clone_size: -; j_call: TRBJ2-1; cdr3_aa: CASSLDRAGEQFF; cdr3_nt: TGCGCCAGCAGCTTGGACAGGGCGGGCGAGCAGTTCTTC
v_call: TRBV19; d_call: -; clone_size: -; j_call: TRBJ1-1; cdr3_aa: CASSIRGANTEAFF; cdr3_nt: TGTGCCAGTAGTATCCGGGGAGCGAACACTGAAGCTTTCTTT
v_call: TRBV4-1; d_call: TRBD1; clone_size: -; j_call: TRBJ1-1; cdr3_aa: CASSQDSGQVITEAFF; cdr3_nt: TGCGCCAGCAGCCAAGACTCTGGACAGGTTATCACTGAAGCTTTCTTT
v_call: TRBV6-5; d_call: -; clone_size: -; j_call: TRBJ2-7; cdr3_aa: CASRHSPLYEQYF; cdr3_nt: TGTGCCAGCCGCCACTCCCCCCTCTACGAGCAGTACTTC
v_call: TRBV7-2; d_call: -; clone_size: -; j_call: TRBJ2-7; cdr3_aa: CASSLLEFSSYEQYF; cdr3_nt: TGTGCCAGCAGCTTATTAGAATTTAGCTCCTACGAGCAGTACTTC
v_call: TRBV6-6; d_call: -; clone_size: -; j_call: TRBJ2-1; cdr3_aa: CASRRQVRHAGNNEQFF; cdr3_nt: TGTGCCAGCAGACGACAGGTTCGGCATGCAGGCAACAATGAGCAGTTCTTC
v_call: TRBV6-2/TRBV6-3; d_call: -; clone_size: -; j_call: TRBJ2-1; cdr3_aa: CASSYAHNNEQFF; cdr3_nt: TGTGCCAGCAGTTACGCCCACAACAATGAGCAGTTCTTC
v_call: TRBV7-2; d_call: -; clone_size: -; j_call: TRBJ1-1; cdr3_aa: CASSLEYPHSNTEAFF; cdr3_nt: TGTGCCAGCAGCTTAGAGTACCCCCACAGTAACACTGAAGCTTTCTTT
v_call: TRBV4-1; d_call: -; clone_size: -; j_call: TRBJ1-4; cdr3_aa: CASRHGVIGEKLFF; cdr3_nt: TGCGCCAGCAGGCATGGGGTTATAGGGGAAAAACTGTTTTTT
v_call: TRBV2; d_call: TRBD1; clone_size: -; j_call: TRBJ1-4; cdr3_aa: CASRAPGTGVSTNEKLFF; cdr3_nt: TGTGCCAGCAGGGCCCCCGGGACAGGGGTTTCAACTAATGAAAAACTGTTTTTT
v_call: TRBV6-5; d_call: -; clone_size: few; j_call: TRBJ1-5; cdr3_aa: CASARTGDQPQHF; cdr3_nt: TGTGCCAGCGCACGAACGGGGGATCAGCCCCAGCATTTT
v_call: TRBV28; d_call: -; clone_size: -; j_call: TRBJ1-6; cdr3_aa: CASSPGISFPPDSPLHF; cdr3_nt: TGTGCCAGCAGTCCCGGGATATCCTTTCCGCCAGATTCACCCCTCCACTTT
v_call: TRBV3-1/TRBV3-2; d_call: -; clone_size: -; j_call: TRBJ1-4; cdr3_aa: CASSQDGSGEKLFF; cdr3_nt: TGTGCCAGCAGCCAAGATGGATCTGGTGAAAAACTGTTTTTT